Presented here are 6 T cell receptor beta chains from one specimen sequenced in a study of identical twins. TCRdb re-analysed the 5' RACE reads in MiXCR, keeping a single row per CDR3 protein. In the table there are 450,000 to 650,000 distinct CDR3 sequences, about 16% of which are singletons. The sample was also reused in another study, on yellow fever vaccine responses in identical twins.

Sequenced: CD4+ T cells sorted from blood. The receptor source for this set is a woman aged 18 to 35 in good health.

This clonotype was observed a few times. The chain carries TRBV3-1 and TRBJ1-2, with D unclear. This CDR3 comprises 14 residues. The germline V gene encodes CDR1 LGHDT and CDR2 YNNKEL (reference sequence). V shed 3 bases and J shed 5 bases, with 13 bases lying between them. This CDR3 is CASSQMTAKYGYTF. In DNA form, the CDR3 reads TGTGCCAGCAGCCAGATGACCGCGAAGTATGGCTACACCTTC.

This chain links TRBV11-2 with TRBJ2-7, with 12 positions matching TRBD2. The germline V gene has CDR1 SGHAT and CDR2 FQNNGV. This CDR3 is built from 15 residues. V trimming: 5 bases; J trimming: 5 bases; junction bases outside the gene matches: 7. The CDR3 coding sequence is TGTGCCAGCAGCCCACGATGGACTAGCGGGGACGAGCAGTACGTC. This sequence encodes CASSPRWTSGDEQYV.

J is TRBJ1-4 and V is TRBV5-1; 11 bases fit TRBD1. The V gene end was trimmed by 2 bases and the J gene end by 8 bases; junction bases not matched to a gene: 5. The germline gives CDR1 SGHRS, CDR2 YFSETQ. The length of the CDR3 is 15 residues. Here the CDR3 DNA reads TGCGCCAGCAGCTTTATCGGACAGGGGGCGGAAAAACTGTTTTTT. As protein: CASSFIGQGAEKLFF.

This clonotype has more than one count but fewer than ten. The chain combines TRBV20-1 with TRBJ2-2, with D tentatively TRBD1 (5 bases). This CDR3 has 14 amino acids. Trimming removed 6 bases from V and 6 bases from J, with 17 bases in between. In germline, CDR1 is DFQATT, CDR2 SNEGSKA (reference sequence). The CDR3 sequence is CSAKDTGRPGELFF. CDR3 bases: TGCAGTGCCAAGGACACCGGCAGACCCGGGGAGCTGTTTTTT.

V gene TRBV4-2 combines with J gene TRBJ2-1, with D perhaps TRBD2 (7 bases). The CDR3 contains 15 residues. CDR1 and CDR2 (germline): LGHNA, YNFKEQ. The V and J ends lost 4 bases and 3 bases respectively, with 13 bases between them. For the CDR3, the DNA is TGTGCCAGCAGCCCCCGGGGGGCCGGCTACAATGAGCAGTTCTTC. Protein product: CASSPRGAGYNEQFF.

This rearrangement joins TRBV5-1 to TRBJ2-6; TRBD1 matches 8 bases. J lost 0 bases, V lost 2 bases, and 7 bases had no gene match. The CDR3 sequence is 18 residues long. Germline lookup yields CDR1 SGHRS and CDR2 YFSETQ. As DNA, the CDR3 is TGCGCCAGCAGCTTCACCGGGACAGGCCGCTCTGGGGCCAACGTCCTGACTTTC. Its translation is CASSFTGTGRSGANVLTF.